The 13 T cell receptor beta chains in this list originate from one sample, sequenced in a study of graft-versus-host responses after intestinal transplantation. No antigen has been identified for these receptors. Clones were sequenced by immunoSEQ multiplex PCR, and TCRdb holds only the in-frame ones, with some missing. The sample includes some 150,000 clones, about nine tenths seen only once; the top ten take roughly 0.19%. The sequencing here drew on unstimulated CD4+ T cells sorted from spleen or lymph node cells, taken before intestinal transplant. Source of these receptors: a human donor who received an intestinal transplant.

V and J are TRBV5-4 and TRBJ2-5; 9 bases align to TRBD1. J was trimmed by 4 bases and V by 0 bases; bases with no gene match: 4. The CDR3 runs to 15 residues. The germline V gene encodes CDR1 SGHNT and CDR2 YYREEE (reference sequence). Here the CDR3 DNA reads TGTGCCAGCAGCTTGGAGGGACAGGGATCAGAGACCCAGTACTTC. This encodes CASSLEGQGSETQYF.

The rearrangement joins TRBV6-1 to TRBJ1-2; possible D gene TRBD1, 5 bases. Looked up from germline, CDR1 is MNHNS and CDR2 is SASEGT. V was shortened by 6 bases and J by 4 bases, with 15 bases between the two germline ends. The CDR3 consists of 14 residues. CDR3 residues: CASRSDRLSYGYTF. CDR3 coding DNA: TGTGCCAGCAGGTCCGACAGACTGTCCTATGGCTACACCTTC.

CDR3 sequence reads: CASSRQTGDFSGANVLTF. CDR3 DNA sequence: TGCGCCAGCAGTCGCCAGACAGGGGATTTCTCTGGGGCCAACGTCCTGACTTTC. V is TRBV23-1 and J is TRBJ2-6; 8 nucleotides agree with TRBD1. TRBV23-1 is an ORF; its function is uncertain. V shed 4 bases and J 0 bases; nucleotides not matched to a gene: 8. The CDR3 is made up of 18 amino acids.

This clone was seen once. This sequence joins TRBV11-2 and TRBJ2-7; 9 bases match TRBD2. V lost 4 bases, J lost 0 bases, and 16 bases stayed unmatched. The germline V gene has CDR1 SGHAT and CDR2 FQNNGV. This CDR3 comprises 19 residues. CDR3 protein: CASSSSWVLAGSSSYEQYF. For the CDR3, the DNA is TGTGCCAGCAGCTCTTCGTGGGTCCTAGCGGGATCGAGCTCCTACGAGCAGTACTTC.

This clone was found once. The V and J genes are TRBV19 and TRBJ2-5; D is ambiguous. The J call is in doubt because the DNA end fits TRBJ2-7 better. Germline V gene lookup returns CDR1 LNHDA and CDR2 SQIVND (reference sequence). The CDR3 is made up of 12 amino acids. CDR3 sequence (DNA): TGTGCCAGTAGTAACAGCTTCTACGAGCAGTACTTC. Translating it yields CASSNSFYEQYF.

The V call is TRBV12-2, the J call TRBJ1-4; the DNA was not used to check the table's D call, TRBD1. TRBV12-2 is termed a pseudogene. The CDR3 extends over 12 amino acids. The CDR3 coding sequence is TGTGCATCCACCGGGGACACAGAAAAACTGTTTTTT. Encoded protein: CASTGDTEKLFF.

V and J are TRBV7-2 and TRBJ1-2; D is possibly TRBD1 (6 bases). V lost 6 bases to trimming and J lost 10 bases, with 15 bases between them. The CDR3 contains 12 residues. The germline gives CDR1 SGHTA, CDR2 FQGNSA. Written as DNA, the CDR3 is TGTGCCAGCAGATATTCACAGGGTAACTACACCTTC. As protein: CASRYSQGNYTF.

This clone has just one count. The V call is TRBV11-3, the J call TRBJ2-5; TRBD2 aligns across 10 bases. The end of the DNA is better explained by TRBJ2-7, so the J call may be wrong. CDR1 is SGHNT and CDR2 is YENEEA in the germline V gene. The CDR3 length is 15 residues. The CDR3 reads CASSKLAGNSYEQYF. The CDR3 DNA reads as TGTGCCAGCAGCAAACTAGCGGGGAACTCCTACGAGCAGTACTTC.

V and J are TRBV19 and TRBJ2-1; 10 bases match TRBD1. V gave up 6 bases and J gave up 12 bases; unmatched junction bases: 14. This CDR3 is 15 amino acids long. CDR1 and CDR2 from the germline V gene are LNHDA and SQIVND (reference sequence). CDR3 nucleotide sequence: TGTGCCAGTAGAACCCCGGGGACAGGGGCCGTGGCGCAGTTCTTC. It is translated as CASRTPGTGAVAQFF.

The chain has TRBV9 and TRBJ2-6, with 10 bases aligning to TRBD1. This CDR3 has 17 amino acids. The V gene end was trimmed by 4 bases and the J gene end by 3 bases; junction bases not matched to a gene: 7. The germline CDR1 and CDR2 sequences are SGDLS and YYNGEE. The CDR3 protein is CASSPRQGAGGANVLTF. CDR3 in DNA: TGTGCCAGCAGCCCCCGACAGGGGGCTGGTGGGGCCAACGTCCTGACTTTC. The whole variable domain, remainder taken from reference TRBV9 and TRBJ2-6, is DSGVTQTPKHLITATGQRVTLRCSPRSGDLSVYWYQQSLDQGLQFLIQYYNGEERAKGNILERFSAQQFPDLHSELNLSSLELGDSALYFCASSPRQGAGGANVLTFGAGSRLTVL.

The chain recombines TRBV10-3 with TRBJ2-7; D is possibly TRBD1 or TRBD2 (5 bases each). This CDR3 is built from 16 residues. V lost 5 bases and J 5 bases, leaving 22 bases between the germline ends. Per the germline V gene, CDR1 is ENHRY and CDR2 is SYGVKD. CDR3 DNA: TGTGCCATCAGTAGAGGGGAGACGGAGATGGTGAACGAGCAGTACTTC. It codes for CAISRGETEMVNEQYF.

The chain links TRBV4-1 to TRBJ2-7; possibly TRBD2 for D (5 bases). Between the trimmed V and J ends, which lost 0 bases and 4 bases, there was a span of 19 bases. Germline CDR1 MGHRA, CDR2 YSYEKL. This CDR3 region has 17 residues. DNA for the CDR3: TGCGCCAGCAGCCAAGATAGGGCACCAGCGGAACCTTACGAGCAGTACTTC. Protein: CASSQDRAPAEPYEQYF.

This clone occurred once. The rearrangement links TRBV6-6 to TRBJ1-5; D not resolved. Germline-derived CDR1 and CDR2 are MNHNY and SVGAGI (reference sequence). The CDR3 totals 15 residues. The V end was cut by 6 bases, the J end by 2 bases, with 14 bases between. DNA of the CDR3: TGTGCCAGCAGGGGAGATAAGAAAGGCAATCAGCCCCAGCATTTT. Amino acid sequence: CASRGDKKGNQPQHF.